The entry that follows covers one T cell receptor beta chain sequence. The antigen is undetermined. The data originate from a study of T cell responses to AZD1222 COVID-19 vaccine. Here immunoSEQ multiplex PCR was the method, and the copy in TCRdb shows in-frame clones only, minus some. This sample has 150,000 to 200,000 clones, with over 70% found just once. Study results and limitations: Spike as a whole was targeted by vaccine-associated CD4 TCRs, dominant at 160-218 and 743-854.

Trimming stripped 0 bases from V and 6 bases from J, with 11 bases between. Germline assignment: CDR1 LGHNA and CDR2 YSLEER. The CDR3 is made up of 14 amino acids. This TCR came from an adult in good health. The chain is built from TRBV4-3 and TRBJ1-2; D unclear. The sequencing used peripheral blood, collected on day 0 of MenACWY control vaccination. This CDR3 reads CASSQDADYDGYTF. CDR3 sequence (DNA): TGCGCCAGCAGCCAAGACGCAGATTATGATGGCTACACCTTC.